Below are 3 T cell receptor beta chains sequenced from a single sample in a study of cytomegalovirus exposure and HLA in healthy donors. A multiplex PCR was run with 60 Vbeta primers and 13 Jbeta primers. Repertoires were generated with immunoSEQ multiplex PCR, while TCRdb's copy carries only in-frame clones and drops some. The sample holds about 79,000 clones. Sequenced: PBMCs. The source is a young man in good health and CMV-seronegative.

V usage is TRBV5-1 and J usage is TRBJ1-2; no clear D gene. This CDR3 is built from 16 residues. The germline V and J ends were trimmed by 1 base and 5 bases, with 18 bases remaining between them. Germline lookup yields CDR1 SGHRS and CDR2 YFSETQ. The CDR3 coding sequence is TGCGCCAGCAGCTTGACCCCCGAGGAGGGTATTTATGGCTACACCTTC. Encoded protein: CASSLTPEEGIYGYTF.

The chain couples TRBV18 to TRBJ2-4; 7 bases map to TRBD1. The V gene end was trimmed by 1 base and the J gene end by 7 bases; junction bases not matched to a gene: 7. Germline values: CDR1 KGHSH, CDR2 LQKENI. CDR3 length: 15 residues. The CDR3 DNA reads TGTGCCAGCTCACCACTAACAGGGGACAAGAACATTCAGTACTTC. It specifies CASSPLTGDKNIQYF.

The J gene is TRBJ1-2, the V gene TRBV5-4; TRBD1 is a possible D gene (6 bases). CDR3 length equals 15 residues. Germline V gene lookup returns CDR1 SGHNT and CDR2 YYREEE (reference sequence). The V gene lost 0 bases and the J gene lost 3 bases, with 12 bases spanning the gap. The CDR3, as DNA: TGTGCCAGCAGCTTGGCAGTCAGGGGTGACTATGGCTACACCTTC. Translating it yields CASSLAVRGDYGYTF.